This T cell receptor beta chain was found in a study of OX40 agonist ivuxolimab in advanced cancers. Study summary: Participants averaged 60 years of age (range roughly 23 to 79) and were 75% to 90% male. Study-wide points: Clonal expansion among partial responders at 0.1-3.0 mg/kg ranked near the lowest.

Trimming stripped 0 bases from V and 9 bases from J, with 6 bases between. Looked up from germline, CDR1 is SGHTA and CDR2 is FQGTGA. This CDR3 comprises 12 residues. Details on this clone: Its antigen remains unknown.

Individuals having autoimmune disease history or systemic immunosuppression were not enrolled. The protocol was immunoSEQ multiplex PCR, while the TCRdb copy is restricted to in-frame clones and leaves out a portion. The sample has some 97,000 clones, around nine tenths seen once. The rearrangement links TRBV7-3 to TRBJ2-1; D uncertain. The sequence came from an adult with an advanced solid tumor such as melanoma, head and neck, liver or kidney cancer. Specimen: CD4+ or CD8+ T cells sorted from blood, collected in a trial of the OX40 agonist ivuxolimab. The CDR3 protein is CASSLTPGEQFF. In DNA, the CDR3 is TGTGCCAGCAGCTTAACCCCCGGTGAGCAGTTCTTC.